Presented here are 20 T cell receptor beta chains from one specimen sequenced in a study of T cells in Graves' hyperthyroidism and ophthalmopathy. Amplification of TCR beta CDR3 regions was performed using RNA transcripts as template. HTBI primers were used for first-round RT-PCR of the TCR CDR3. TCRdb called the multiplex PCR reads again in MiXCR, with one record for every CDR3 protein. The sample contains hundreds of thousands of distinct CDR3 sequences, roughly 15% of which appear only once. The sample comprised blood. These receptors were obtained from a woman under 30 with Graves' hyperthyroidism.

This clonotype occurred a few times. V is TRBV18 and J is TRBJ2-5; D remains unclear. Germline V gives CDR1 KGHSH, CDR2 LQKENI. The CDR3 spans 15 residues. V was trimmed by 0 bases and J by 5 bases, leaving 13 bases between them. The CDR3 nucleotides are TGTGCCAGCTCACCACCTTCAGGAGACCCCGAGACCCAGTACTTC. Its translation: CASSPPSGDPETQYF.

The chain links TRBV4-1 to TRBJ2-7; D might be TRBD1 or TRBD2, each matching 6 bases. Germline V CDR1 and CDR2: MGHRA, YSYEKL. This CDR3 spans 15 amino acids. V was shortened by 3 bases and J by 2 bases, with 14 bases between the two germline ends. The CDR3 sequence is CASSQGASAAYEQYF. As DNA, the CDR3 is TGCGCCAGCAGCCAGGGGGCTAGCGCGGCCTACGAGCAGTACTTC.

This chain links TRBV25-1 with TRBJ2-5, with D unclear. There are 13 residues in the CDR3. CDR1 and CDR2 (germline): MGHDK, SYGVNS. The germline V and J ends were trimmed by 7 bases and 5 bases, with 14 bases remaining between them. The CDR3 DNA reads TGTGCCAGCACTGGAAAGGCCCGGGAGACCCAGTACTTC. Translating it yields CASTGKARETQYF.

The table lists this clonotype with many counts. This chain connects TRBV7-9 to TRBJ2-7; D not certain. Germline assignment: CDR1 SEHNR and CDR2 FQNEAQ (reference sequence). Trimming shortened V by 1 base and J by 6 bases, and 10 bases separated the two germline ends. The CDR3 is made up of 13 amino acids. The CDR3 nucleotides read TGTGCCAGCAGCTTAGTCCCTTTCGGCGAGCAGTACTTC. As protein: CASSLVPFGEQYF.

In this sample, this clonotype turned up many times. The chain uses TRBV2 and TRBJ2-1; 14 bases line up with TRBD2. CDR1 SNHLY and CDR2 FYNNEI come from the germline V gene. J gave up 5 bases and V 2 bases, and 8 bases lay outside the gene matches. The CDR3 extends over 18 amino acids. CDR3 loop: CASSERPTSGRANNEQFF. CDR3 coding DNA: TGTGCCAGCAGTGAACGTCCGACTAGCGGGAGGGCGAACAATGAGCAGTTCTTC.

V gene TRBV13 combines with J gene TRBJ2-1; 10 nucleotides align to TRBD2. The CDR3 totals 17 residues. V dropped 1 base and J dropped 0; count of bases not matched to a gene: 3. The germline gives CDR1 PRHDT, CDR2 FYEKMQ (reference sequence). In DNA form, the CDR3 reads TGTGCCAGCAGCTTAGCGGTAGCGGGAGGCTCCTACAATGAGCAGTTCTTC. Amino acid sequence: CASSLAVAGGSYNEQFF.

This clonotype has only a few counts. The V call is TRBV30, the J call TRBJ1-1; D ambiguous. This CDR3 is 11 amino acids long. V lost 5 bases, J lost 7 bases, and 11 bases lay in between. Per the germline V gene, CDR1 is GTSNPN and CDR2 is SVGIG (reference sequence). DNA for the CDR3: TGTGCCTGGGAGTTGGGTGGTGAAGCTTTCTTT. It translates to CAWELGGEAFF.

This clonotype has ten or more counts. The DNA for the CDR3 is TGTGCCAGCAGCTGGCCTCTGGCGGGAGTACAAGAGACCCAGTACTTC. It codes for CASSWPLAGVQETQYF. The V call is TRBV7-8, the J call TRBJ2-5, with 7 bases that match TRBD2. V shed 4 bases, J shed 2 bases, and the junction held 10 bases outside the gene matches. Germline assignment: CDR1 SGHVS and CDR2 FQNEAQ. The CDR3 length is 16 residues.

Remarks on this clonotype: A much larger clone lies one base from this, so it may be a read error. The chain has TRBV12-3 or TRBV12-4 and TRBJ2-7; D call uncertain. The CDR3 covers 11 residues. Trimming took off 3 bases at V and 6 bases at J, with 6 bases between the two ends. For the CDR3, the DNA is TGTGCCAGCAGTTTCTGGGCCGAGCAGTACTTC. Its translation: CASSFWAEQYF.

V usage is TRBV19 and J usage is TRBJ1-6, with TRBD1 identical over 8 bases. This CDR3 comprises 13 residues. Trimming took 7 bases from V and 9 from J; bases not matched to a gene: 5. CDR1 LNHDA and CDR2 SQIVND come from the germline V gene (reference sequence). The CDR3 sequence is CASTGTGASPLHF. The CDR3 region has the DNA TGTGCCAGTACCGGGACAGGAGCTTCACCCCTCCACTTT.

This clonotype has only one observation. The chain combines TRBV20-1 with TRBJ2-7, with 12 nucleotides matching TRBD2. The germline gives CDR1 DFQATT, CDR2 SNEGSKA (reference sequence). Unmatched junction bases numbered 3, after V lost 1 base and J lost 2 bases. The CDR3 loop spans 15 amino acids. CDR3 amino acids: CSARGLAGVTYEQYF. The CDR3, as DNA: TGCAGTGCTAGAGGACTAGCGGGAGTTACCTACGAGCAGTACTTC.

This clonotype has only a few counts. The V gene is TRBV2, the J gene TRBJ2-1, with D tentatively TRBD2 (5 bases). Trimming left V 7 bases short and J 6 bases short, with 16 bases between. Germline CDR1 and CDR2: SNHLY and FYNNEI. CDR3 length: 14 amino acids. CDR3 in amino acids: CASIVVRGFNEQFF. The CDR3 region has the DNA TGTGCCAGCATTGTCGTTCGGGGTTTCAATGAGCAGTTCTTC.

There are many counts of this clonotype. The chain employs TRBV20-1 and TRBJ1-4; 9 nucleotides align to TRBD1. The germline V gene encodes CDR1 DFQATT and CDR2 SNEGSKA (reference sequence). The CDR3 is 16 residues long. Unmatched junction bases numbered 12, after V lost 3 bases and J lost 7 bases. CDR3 DNA sequence: TGCAGTGCTAGTCAGTCTCCCCGGGACAGGGTTGAAAAACTGTTTTTT. Its protein product is CSASQSPRDRVEKLFF.

The chain couples TRBV18 to TRBJ2-2; either TRBD1 or TRBD2 may supply D (6 bases each). Germline V gene data show CDR1 as KGHSH and CDR2 as LQKENI. The CDR3 runs to 14 residues. The V gene lost 3 bases and the J gene lost 6 bases, with 11 bases spanning the gap. The CDR3 is CASSPGGPAGELFF. CDR3 bases: TGTGCCAGCTCACCGGGGGGCCCAGCCGGGGAGCTGTTTTTT. The entire variable domain, with the rest obtained from reference TRBV18 and TRBJ2-2, is as follows: NAGVMQNPRHLVRRRGQEARLRCSPMKGHSHVYWYRQLPEEGLKFMVYLQKENIIDESGMPKERFSAEFPKEGPSILRIQQVVRGDSAAYFCASSPGGPAGELFFGEGSRLTVL.

V and J are TRBV30 and TRBJ1-6; the match to TRBD1 covers 8 bases. The junction had 4 bases not matched to a gene; V was cut back by 2 bases and J by 7 bases. Germline V lookup: CDR1 GTSNPN, CDR2 SVGIG (reference sequence). This CDR3 contains 14 residues. The CDR3 nucleotides read TGTGCCTGGAGTCAGACAGGGGTGAATTCACCCCTCCACTTT. It yields the protein CAWSQTGVNSPLHF.

This clonotype was recorded a few times. The chain carries TRBV6-2 or TRBV6-3 and TRBJ1-5; 12 positions match TRBD1. J was trimmed by 5 bases and V by 2 bases; bases with no gene match: 16. Germline assignment: CDR1 MNHEY and CDR2 SVGEGT. This CDR3 contains 20 residues. Written as DNA, the CDR3 is TGTGCCAGCAGTTACATTACCGGGACAGGGGGCATTAGGAGGGATCAGCCCCAGCATTTT. Amino acids: CASSYITGTGGIRRDQPQHF.

This clonotype was counted many times. V is TRBV28 and J is TRBJ2-7, with 10 bases identical to TRBD2. The CDR3 is 15 residues long. V was pared by 2 bases and J by 2 bases, with 3 bases of the junction left unmatched. Germline CDR1 is MDHEN and CDR2 is SYDVKM. The CDR3 loop is CASSLRTSGAYEQYF. The CDR3 bases are TGTGCCAGCAGTTTAAGGACTAGCGGTGCCTACGAGCAGTACTTC.

This clonotype was picked up many times. The chain uses TRBV2 and TRBJ1-2; D is unclear. The CDR3 consists of 11 residues. Per the germline V gene, CDR1 is SNHLY and CDR2 is FYNNEI. Trimming stripped 5 bases from V and 7 bases from J, with 8 bases between. The CDR3 nucleotides are TGTGCCAGCAGTAGAGTCGCTGGCTACACCTTC. Protein product: CASSRVAGYTF. Combining the CDR3 with reference TRBV2 and TRBJ1-2 gives the whole variable domain EPEVTQTPSHQVTQMGQEVILRCVPISNHLYFYWYRQILGQKVEFLVSFYNNEISEKSEIFDDQFSVERPDGSNFTLKIRSTKLEDSAMYFCASSRVAGYTFGSGTRLTVV.

This clonotype was recorded many times. The rearrangement links TRBV2 to TRBJ1-1; no reliable D call. Germline V CDR1 and CDR2: SNHLY, FYNNEI. The length of the CDR3 is 13 residues. The V end lost 9 bases, the J end lost 0 bases, and 11 bases lay between the germline ends. In DNA, the CDR3 is TGTGCCAGACCCGCTCAGATGAACACTGAAGCTTTCTTT. Protein sequence: CARPAQMNTEAFF.

The table lists this clonotype with many counts. This chain joins TRBV2 and TRBJ2-5; 7 nucleotides agree with TRBD1. V gave up 7 bases and J gave up 5 bases; unmatched junction bases: 1. The CDR3 is made up of 11 amino acids. Looked up from germline, CDR1 is SNHLY and CDR2 is FYNNEI. CDR3 protein: CASKGAETQYF. Here the CDR3 DNA reads TGTGCCAGCAAGGGGGCGGAGACCCAGTACTTC.